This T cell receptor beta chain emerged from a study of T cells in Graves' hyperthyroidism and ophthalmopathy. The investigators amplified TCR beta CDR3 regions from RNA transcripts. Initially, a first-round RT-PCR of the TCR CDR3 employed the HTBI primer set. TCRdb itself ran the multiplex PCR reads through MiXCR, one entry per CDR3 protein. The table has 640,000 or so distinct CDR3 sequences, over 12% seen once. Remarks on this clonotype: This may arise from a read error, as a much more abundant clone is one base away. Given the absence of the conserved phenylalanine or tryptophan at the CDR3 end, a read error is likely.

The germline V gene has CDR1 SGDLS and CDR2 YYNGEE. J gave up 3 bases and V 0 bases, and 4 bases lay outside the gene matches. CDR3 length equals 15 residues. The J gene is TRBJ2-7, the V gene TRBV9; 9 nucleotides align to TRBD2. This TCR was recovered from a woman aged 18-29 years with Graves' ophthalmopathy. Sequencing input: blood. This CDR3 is CASSVGGRAVYEQYS. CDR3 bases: TGTGCCAGCAGCGTAGGCGGGAGGGCCGTCTACGAGCAGTACTCC.